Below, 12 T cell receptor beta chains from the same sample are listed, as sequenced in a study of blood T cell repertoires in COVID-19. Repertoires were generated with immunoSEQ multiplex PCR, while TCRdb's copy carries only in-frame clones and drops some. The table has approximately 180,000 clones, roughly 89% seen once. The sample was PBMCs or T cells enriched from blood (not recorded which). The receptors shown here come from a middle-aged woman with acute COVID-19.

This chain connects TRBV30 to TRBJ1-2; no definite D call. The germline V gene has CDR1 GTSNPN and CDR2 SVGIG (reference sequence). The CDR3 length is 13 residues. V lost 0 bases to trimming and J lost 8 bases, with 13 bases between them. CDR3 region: CAWSVKSTYGYTF. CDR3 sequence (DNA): TGTGCCTGGAGTGTAAAGTCGACTTACGGCTACACCTTC.

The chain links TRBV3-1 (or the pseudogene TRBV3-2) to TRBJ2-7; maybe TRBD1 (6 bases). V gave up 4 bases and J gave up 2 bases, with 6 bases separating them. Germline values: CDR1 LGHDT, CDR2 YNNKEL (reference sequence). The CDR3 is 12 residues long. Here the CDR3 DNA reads TGTGCCAGCAGCCGGACAGCCTACGAGCAGTACTTC. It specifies CASSRTAYEQYF.

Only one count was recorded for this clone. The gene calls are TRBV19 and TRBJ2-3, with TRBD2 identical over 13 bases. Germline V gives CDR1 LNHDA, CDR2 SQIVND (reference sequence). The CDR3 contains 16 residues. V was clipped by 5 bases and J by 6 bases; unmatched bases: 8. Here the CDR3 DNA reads TGTGCCAGTAGTCGGACTAGCGGGGGTAATGAGGATACGCAGTATTTT. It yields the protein CASSRTSGGNEDTQYF.

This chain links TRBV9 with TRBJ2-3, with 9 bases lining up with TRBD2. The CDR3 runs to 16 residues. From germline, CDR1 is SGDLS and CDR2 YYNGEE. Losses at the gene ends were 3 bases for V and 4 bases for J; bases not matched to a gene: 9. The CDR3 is CASSATSGVGPDTQYF. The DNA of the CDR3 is TGTGCCAGCAGCGCGACTAGCGGCGTAGGGCCAGATACGCAGTATTTT.

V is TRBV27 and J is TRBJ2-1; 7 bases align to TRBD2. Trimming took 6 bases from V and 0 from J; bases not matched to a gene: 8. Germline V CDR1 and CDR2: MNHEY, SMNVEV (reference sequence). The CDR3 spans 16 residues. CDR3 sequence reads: CASRRSGASSYNEQFF. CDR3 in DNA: TGTGCCAGCAGAAGGAGCGGGGCAAGCTCCTACAATGAGCAGTTCTTC.

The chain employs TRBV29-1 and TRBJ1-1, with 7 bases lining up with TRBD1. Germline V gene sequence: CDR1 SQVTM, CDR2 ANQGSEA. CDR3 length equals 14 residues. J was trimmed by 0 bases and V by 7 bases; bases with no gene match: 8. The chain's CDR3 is CSGGTALMNTEAFF. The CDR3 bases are TGCAGCGGTGGGACAGCCCTCATGAACACTGAAGCTTTCTTT.

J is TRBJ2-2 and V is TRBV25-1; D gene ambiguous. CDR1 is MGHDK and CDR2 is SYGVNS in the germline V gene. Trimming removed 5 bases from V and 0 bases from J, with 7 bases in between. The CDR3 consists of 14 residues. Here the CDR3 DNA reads TGTGCCAGCAGTTATACTACGAACACCGGGGAGCTGTTTTTT. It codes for CASSYTTNTGELFF.

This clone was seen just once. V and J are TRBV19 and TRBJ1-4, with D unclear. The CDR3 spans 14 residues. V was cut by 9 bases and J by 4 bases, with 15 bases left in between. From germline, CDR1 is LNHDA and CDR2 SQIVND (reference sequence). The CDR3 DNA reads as TGTGCCAGCCACTCCGCACAGATTAATGAAAAACTGTTTTTT. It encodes CASHSAQINEKLFF. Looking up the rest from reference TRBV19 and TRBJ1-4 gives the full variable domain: DGGITQSPKYLFRKEGQNVTLSCEQNLNHDAMYWYRQDPGQGLRLIYYSQIVNDFQKGDIAEGYSVSREKKESFPLTVTSAQKNPTAFYLCASHSAQINEKLFFGSGTQLSVL.

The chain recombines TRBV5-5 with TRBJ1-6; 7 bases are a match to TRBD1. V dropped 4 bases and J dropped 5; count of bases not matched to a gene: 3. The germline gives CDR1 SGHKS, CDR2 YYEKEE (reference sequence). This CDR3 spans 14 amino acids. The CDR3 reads CASSLQGNNSPLHF. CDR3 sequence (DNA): TGTGCCAGCAGCCTACAGGGGAATAATTCACCCCTCCACTTT.

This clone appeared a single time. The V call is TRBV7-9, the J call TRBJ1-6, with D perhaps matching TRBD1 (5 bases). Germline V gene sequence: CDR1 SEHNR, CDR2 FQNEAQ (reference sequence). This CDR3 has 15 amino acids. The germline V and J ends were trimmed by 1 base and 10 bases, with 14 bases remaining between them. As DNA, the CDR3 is TGTGCCAGCAGCTTAGACTTAGGGTCAGGGTCACCCCTCCACTTT. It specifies CASSLDLGSGSPLHF.

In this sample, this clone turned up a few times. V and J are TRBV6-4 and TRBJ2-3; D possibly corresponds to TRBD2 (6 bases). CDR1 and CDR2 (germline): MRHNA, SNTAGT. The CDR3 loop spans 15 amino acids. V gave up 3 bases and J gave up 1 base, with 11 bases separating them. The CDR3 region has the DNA TGTGCCAGCAGTGAGGGGGGTACTGGCACAGATACGCAGTATTTT. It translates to CASSEGGTGTDTQYF.

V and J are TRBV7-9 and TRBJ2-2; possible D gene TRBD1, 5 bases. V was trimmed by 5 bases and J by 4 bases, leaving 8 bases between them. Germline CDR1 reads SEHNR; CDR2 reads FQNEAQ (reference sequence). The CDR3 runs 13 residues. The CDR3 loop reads CASSLTVTGELFF. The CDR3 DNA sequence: TGTGCCAGCAGCCTGACAGTCACCGGGGAGCTGTTTTTT. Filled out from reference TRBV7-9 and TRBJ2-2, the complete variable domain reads DTGVSQNPRHKITKRGQNVTFRCDPISEHNRLYWYRQTLGQGPEFLTYFQNEAQLEKSRLLSDRFSAERPKGSFSTLEIQRTEQGDSAMYLCASSLTVTGELFFGEGSRLTVL.